The rows below give T cell receptor beta chains drawn from one sample of a study of blood T cell repertoires in COVID-19. This table comes from immunoSEQ multiplex PCR, and its TCRdb copy is limited to in-frame clones, with some not included. Found here are around 200,000 clones, about 88% of them singletons; the top ten hold 1.5% to 2%. The sample consisted of peripheral blood. These receptors came from a man between 18 and 29 years old with active or convalescent COVID-19. Each CDR3 is given with its conserved first and last residue. The D gene is left open where the match is weak. Expanded clones are given a class, and other clones once, few, many or no size at all.

v_call,clone_size,d_call,j_call,cdr3_aa,cdr3_nt
TRBV2,.,.,TRBJ1-5,CASTGEGNQPQHF,TGTGCCAGCACAGGGGAAGGCAATCAGCCCCAGCATTTT
TRBV19,.,TRBD1,TRBJ1-1,CASSIPTGGPNTEAFF,TGTGCCAGTAGTATCCCTACAGGGGGACCGAACACTGAAGCTTTCTTT
TRBV29-1,once,TRBD1,TRBJ1-4,CSVSTGGREKLFF,TGCAGCGTGTCGACAGGGGGCCGGGAAAAACTGTTTTTT
TRBV30,.,.,TRBJ2-6,CAWTPGSGANVLTF,TGTGCCTGGACCCCAGGGTCCGGGGCCAACGTCCTGACTTTC
TRBV5-4,.,TRBD1,TRBJ2-1,CASSLSRQGYNEQFF,TGTGCCAGCAGCTTAAGCCGACAGGGATACAATGAGCAGTTCTTC
TRBV12-3/TRBV12-4,.,.,TRBJ2-7,CASTSVEAGEQYF,TGTGCCAGCACCTCGGTAGAGGCGGGCGAGCAGTACTTC
TRBV30,once,TRBD1,TRBJ1-5,CAWRDRENQPQHF,TGTGCCTGGAGGGACAGGGAAAATCAGCCCCAGCATTTT
TRBV5-6,.,.,TRBJ1-2,CASSTFNYGYTF,TGTGCCAGCAGCACTTTTAACTATGGCTACACCTTC
TRBV27,once,TRBD1,TRBJ2-1,CASSLKVRTGSYNEQFF,TGTGCCAGCAGTTTAAAAGTAAGGACAGGGAGCTACAATGAGCAGTTCTTC
TRBV6-5,.,TRBD1,TRBJ2-7,CASRRGQGVEQYF,TGTGCCAGCAGAAGAGGACAGGGCGTCGAGCAGTACTTC
TRBV12-3/TRBV12-4,.,.,TRBJ1-4,CASSLARGEKLFF,TGTGCCAGCAGTTTAGCGCGGGGAGAAAAACTGTTTTTT
TRBV5-4,.,TRBD2,TRBJ2-1,CASSLGTLAGSYNEQFF,TGTGCCAGCAGCTTGGGGACTTTAGCGGGCTCCTACAATGAGCAGTTCTTC
TRBV6-5,.,TRBD2,TRBJ2-2,CASSSGPGLVSGELFF,TGTGCCAGCAGTTCCGGCCCGGGACTAGTATCCGGGGAGCTGTTTTTT
TRBV6-1,.,TRBD1,TRBJ1-1,CASSEGTVVYLSNTEAFF,TGTGCCAGCAGCGAAGGGACAGTCGTTTATCTTTCTAACACTGAAGCTTTCTTT
TRBV19,.,TRBD1,TRBJ1-1,CASSRTGGTEAFF,TGTGCCAGTAGTCGGACAGGGGGCACTGAAGCTTTCTTT
TRBV7-2,.,TRBD1,TRBJ1-2,CASSTPGTGVYSYGYTF,TGTGCCAGCAGCACGCCCGGGACAGGGGTTTATAGCTATGGCTACACCTTC
TRBV3-1/TRBV3-2,.,.,TRBJ1-2,CASSQDRGFNYGYTF,TGTGCCAGCAGCCAAGATCGGGGTTTTAACTATGGCTACACCTTC
TRBV4-1,.,TRBD1,TRBJ2-3,CASSQSGTGNTDTQYF,TGCGCCAGCAGCCAATCTGGGACAGGGAACACAGATACGCAGTATTTT
TRBV7-3,.,TRBD2,TRBJ2-2,CASSSRLAGMNTGELFF,TGTGCCAGCAGCTCAAGACTAGCGGGGATGAACACCGGGGAGCTGTTTTTT
TRBV11-2,.,.,TRBJ2-2,CASSLDGGLGPGELFF,TGTGCCAGCAGCTTAGATGGGGGACTGGGCCCCGGGGAGCTGTTTTTT
TRBV14,.,.,TRBJ1-1,CASSPLPSRTEAFF,TGTGCCAGCAGCCCCCTCCCCAGTCGCACTGAAGCTTTCTTT
TRBV12-5,.,.,TRBJ2-1,CASGTKRGNSYNEQFF,TGTGCTAGTGGGACCAAGCGCGGGAACTCCTACAATGAGCAGTTCTTC
TRBV7-9,.,TRBD1,TRBJ1-6,CASSPGTGYSPLHF,TGTGCCAGCAGCCCCGGGACAGGGTATTCACCCCTCCACTTT